This T cell receptor beta chain came from a study of cytomegalovirus exposure and HLA in healthy donors. The PCR contained 60 Vbeta and 13 Jbeta primers. Only in-frame clones appear in the TCRdb table, and some are missing; sequencing was by immunoSEQ multiplex PCR. The sample gives some 120,000 clones, 83% of which show up once; roughly 4% is in the top ten. The V gene's germline CDR1 is SGDLS and CDR2 YYNGEE. The CDR3 runs 15 residues. V was pared by 0 bases and J by 8 bases, with 15 bases between. Sequencing was done on a sample of PBMCs. The chain links TRBV9 to TRBJ2-1; D is possibly TRBD2 (6 bases). The source is a woman aged 40-49 years in good health and CMV-seropositive. CDR3 loop: CASSVDPSLAYEQFF. As DNA, the CDR3 is TGTGCCAGCAGCGTAGACCCTTCACTAGCATATGAGCAGTTCTTC.